This TCR beta chain appears in the sequencing data of a study of OX40 agonist ivuxolimab in advanced cancers. On the study more broadly: The patients got ivuxolimab, which is an agonistic anti-OX40 (CD134) antibody. Enrollees could have had prior anti-PD-1, anti-PD-L1 or anti-CTLA-4 therapy, which approximately 38% had received.

Systemic immunosuppression or a history of autoimmune disease excluded patients. Drawing of blood for sampling happened at baseline, at cycle 4 day 1, and at cycle 7 day 1. Trimming cost V 0 bases and J 8 bases, with 11 bases left between them. From germline, CDR1 is SGHDT and CDR2 YYEEEE. The CDR3 spans 14 residues. Method: immunoSEQ multiplex PCR; TCRdb's copy keeps in-frame clones and lacks some. The data show about 73,000 clones, about 92% seen once. The chain employs TRBV5-6 and TRBJ1-4; D may be TRBD1 (6 bases). The sample consisted of CD4+ or CD8+ T cells sorted from blood, taken in a trial of the OX40 agonist ivuxolimab. The receptor was isolated from an adult with an advanced solid tumor such as melanoma, head and neck, liver or kidney cancer. CDR3 nucleotide sequence: TGTGCCAGCAGCTTGGAGGGGGTAAGGGAAAAACTGTTTTTT. Translating gives CASSLEGVREKLFF.